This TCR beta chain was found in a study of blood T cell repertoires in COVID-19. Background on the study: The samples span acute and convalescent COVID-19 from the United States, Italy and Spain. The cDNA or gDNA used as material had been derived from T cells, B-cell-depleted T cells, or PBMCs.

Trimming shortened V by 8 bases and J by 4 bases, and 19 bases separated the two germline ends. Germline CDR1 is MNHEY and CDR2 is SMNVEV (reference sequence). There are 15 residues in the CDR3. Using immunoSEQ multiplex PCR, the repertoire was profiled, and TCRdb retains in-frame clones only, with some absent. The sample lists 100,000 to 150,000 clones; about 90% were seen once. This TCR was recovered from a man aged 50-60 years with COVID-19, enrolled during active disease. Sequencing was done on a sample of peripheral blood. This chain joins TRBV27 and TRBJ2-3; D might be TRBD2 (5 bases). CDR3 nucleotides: TGTGCCAGCGCTGCAGCGGAGGCCGGGGCAGATACGCAGTATTTT. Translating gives CASAAAEAGADTQYF.